This T cell receptor (beta chain) comes out of a study of blood T cell repertoires in COVID-19 (dated by TCRdb to the early 2020s). Context from the whole study: Collaborator samples came from the United States, Italy and Spain and covered acute and convalescent phases of COVID-19. HLA class I and class II types, where available, came from metadata supplied by the sample provider rather than from assay-based typing. The prospective study material was composed of cDNA or gDNA derived from T cells, B-cell-depleted T cells, or PBMCs. The samples were drawn from the first 160 participants of the ongoing ImmuneRACE study and from over a thousand subjects provided by 6 global collaborators. The sample metadata nearly always contained a de-identified subject ID, COVID-19 status, age in years and sex. Deeply sampled blood TCRbeta repertoires from subjects exposed to, actively infected with, or recovered from COVID-19 were included in the dataset. The repertoires were made available in a free public database intended to serve as a resource for research on the immune response to SARS-CoV-2. Study-level results and caveats: The amount of clinical and demographic metadata varied by source and participant and was provided uncurated.

This clone came up a few times. Its target antigen remains unknown. The sample holds no much larger clone one base away, and base qualities are not on file. From the cysteine up to the phenylalanine, the CDR3 has a length of 14 residues. CDR3 DNA only is kept here, 42 bases in frame from base 1. The germline V gene (reference sequence) yields SEHNR for CDR1 and FQNEAQ for CDR2. Relative to germline, V is missing 8 bases and J is missing 3 bases, with 6 bases of the junction outside any gene match. In the prospective study, participants were 18 to 89 years old, resided in approximately 22 geographic areas of the United States, and were enrolled through a virtual design. Cohort assignment in the prospective study relied on participant-reported clinical history from a screening survey and a study questionnaire. In the prospective study, whole blood, serum and a nasopharyngeal or oropharyngeal swab were collected from each participant by mobile phlebotomists. Prospective study participants could optionally give additional blood draws and questionnaires over an approximately 2-month period. Before DNA extraction, blood samples from the prospective study were shipped at room temperature or frozen.

TCRbeta CDR3 regions were amplified from genomic DNA by means of the immunoSEQ Assay, a bias-controlled multiplex PCR. On the authors' methods: Within the assay, amplification of reference gene primers was used to estimate how many nucleated cells each sample contained. To quantify the absolute abundance of each unique TCRbeta CDR3 rearrangement, sequence reads were collapsed and filtered. For each sample, productive Simpson clonality was calculated as the square root of Simpson's diversity index over productive rearrangements. TCRdb retrieved this table from immuneACCESS and kept in-frame rearrangements only. Not all clones are present; in checked studies, unresolved V genes account for under half, and no reason is known for the remainder. The V and J calls and the clone size are those of that table, but D and trimming were determined from the DNA. Across this sample there are roughly 200,000 clones, with around 85% seen only once. In total, the top ten clones hold 3.5% to 4% of the sample.

This clonotype was sampled from a woman aged 40 to 50 with acute COVID-19. The rearranged segments are TRBV7-9 and TRBJ2-2, with 7 bases aligning to TRBD1. The sample was PBMCs or T cells enriched from blood (not recorded which). The nucleotide sequence reads TGTGCCAGCTTTGAGGGGGCGGACACCGGGGAGCTGTTTTTT. Translation gives CASFEGADTGELFF.